This TCR beta chain came from a study of CD8+ T cells in alopecia areata. Across the study: Affected scalp percentage gauged treated patients' severity.

This clone appeared a few times. What it binds is not known. Isolated RNA was reverse transcribed into cDNA used as the sequencing template. Repertoires were generated with immunoSEQ multiplex PCR, while TCRdb's copy carries only in-frame clones and drops some. The profile shows 150,000 to 200,000 clones, 60% of them singletons. Trimming removed 2 bases at V and 3 bases at J, with 4 bases between. CDR1 and CDR2 (germline): SNHLY, FYNNEI. This CDR3 has 12 residues. Study-level results: TCRs were shared less clearly across patients than in mice, possibly for HLA-related reasons. There were many expanded lesional clones persisting in scalp and blood during tofacitinib. Tofacitinib significantly reduced both scalp clonality and expanded CD8+ clones among the top 100.

Treatment in this sample: oral pan-JAK inhibitor, 5-10 mg twice daily. The clonotype originates from a human donor with alopecia areata. Source: CD4+ T cells sorted from blood, taken at week 24, from a patient treated with tofacitinib. The chain is built from TRBV2 and TRBJ1-1; D ambiguous. The chain's CDR3 is CASSEQDTEAFF. In DNA form, the CDR3 reads TGTGCCAGCAGTGAACAGGACACTGAAGCTTTCTTT.